These 26 T cell receptor beta chains share one sample of origin, sequenced in a study of human T cells and chemical hapten exposure (dated by TCRdb to 2020 to 2023). The method was RACE. The sequencer listed for this sample is NextSeq 500. Starting from the raw public reads, TCRdb applied fastp trimming at Q25, assembled clones with MiXCR and retained in-frame beta chains. A single entry per CDR3 protein holds the most common genes and DNA from its merged rows. Recorded for this sample are around 82,000 distinct CDR3 sequences; about 6.3% of them occurred a single time. Jointly, the top ten make up roughly 1.4% of the sample. Interpreted using the paper, the time point label stands for: patch test 2, 6 weeks after DPC sensitization. The meaning of the sample's treatment or condition label: therapeutic diphenylcyclopropenone sensitization with weekly scalp DPC. The sequencing here drew on whole blood, taken in connection with sensitization to the hapten diphenylcyclopropenone (DPC). Receptors were obtained from a woman aged 25 to 45 with alopecia areata. Some clones in this sample may be carry-over from other donors' samples.

The chain recombines TRBV5-8 with TRBJ2-3; D not certain. The CDR3 sequence is 14 residues long. Trimming took 2 bases from V and 2 from J, leaving 9 bases between them. CDR1 is SGHTS, CDR2 YDEGEE, per germline. The CDR3 sequence: CASSFGISTDTQYF. CDR3 sequence (DNA): TGTGCCAGCAGCTTTGGGATATCCACAGATACGCAGTATTTT.

The table lists this clonotype with many counts. The V gene is TRBV20-1, the J gene TRBJ2-1; a weak D match, TRBD2 (7 bases). V was clipped by 5 bases and J by 1 base, with 9 bases between them. The CDR3 has 13 residues. Germline loops: CDR1 DFQATT, CDR2 SNEGSKA (reference sequence). In DNA, the CDR3 is TGCAGTGCTGGGGGGGCGTCCTACAATGAGCAGTTCTTC. Translation: CSAGGASYNEQFF.

The chain couples TRBV10-3 to TRBJ1-1; perhaps TRBD1 as D (5 bases). CDR1 is ENHRY, CDR2 SYGVKD, per germline. The CDR3 runs to 14 residues. V lost 8 bases and J lost 1, with 14 bases in between. In DNA, the CDR3 is TGTGCCATCGGGGACCCAGGAAGGAACACTGAAGCTTTCTTT. Protein: CAIGDPGRNTEAFF.

A remark on this clonotype: This clone may be a read error of a much larger clone one base away. J is TRBJ2-1 and V is TRBV9; D unclear. CDR3 length: 14 amino acids. CDR1 and CDR2 from the germline V gene are SGDLS and YYNGEE. Deletions cut 0 bases from V and 11 bases from J, with 15 bases between. CDR3 protein: CASSVGSGFNKQFF. The CDR3 DNA follows: TGTGCCAGCAGCGTAGGTAGTGGGTTTAATAAGCAGTTCTTC.

This clonotype has a count of ten or more. The chain links TRBV12-3 or TRBV12-4 to TRBJ1-5; 9 bases are shared with TRBD1. Germline trimming cut 5 bases from V and 6 bases from J; bases unmatched to any gene: 8. The CDR3 runs to 15 residues. CDR3: CASSQQGAGGQPQHF. The CDR3 nucleotides read TGTGCCAGCAGTCAACAGGGGGCGGGTGGTCAGCCCCAGCATTTT.

V gene TRBV18 combines with J gene TRBJ2-1, with a weak D call TRBD2 (5 bases). The ends were cut back, 3 bases at V and 8 bases at J, with 14 bases in the middle. This CDR3 has 14 residues. Germline V gene sequence: CDR1 KGHSH, CDR2 LQKENI. CDR3 in amino acids: CASSPLSIGDEQFF. CDR3 DNA sequence: TGTGCCAGCTCACCTTTGTCAATCGGGGATGAGCAGTTCTTC.

The V and J genes are TRBV20-1 and TRBJ1-2; 7 bases agree with TRBD1. This CDR3 comprises 12 residues. Trimming removed 5 bases from V and 4 bases from J; junction bases left unmatched: 4. The germline gives CDR1 DFQATT, CDR2 SNEGSKA (reference sequence). This chain's CDR3 is CSAPDRAYGYTF. The CDR3 DNA is TGCAGTGCTCCCGACAGGGCCTATGGCTACACCTTC.

A note on this clonotype: This may be a read error: a much more frequent sequence differs by one nucleotide. V and J are TRBV30 and TRBJ2-1; 8 positions match TRBD2. Per germline, CDR1 GTSNPN and CDR2 SVGIG (reference sequence). With 4 bases clipped from V and 6 bases from J, the junction kept 8 bases outside the gene matches. This CDR3 contains 14 residues. The CDR3 DNA reads as TGTGCCTGGACTAGCGGGTTCACCTGCAATGAGCAGTTCTTC. Protein: CAWTSGFTCNEQFF. Variable domain in full (rest from reference TRBV30 and TRBJ2-1): SQTIHQWPATLVQPVGSPLSLECTVEGTSNPNLYWYRQAAGRGLQLLFYSVGIGQISSEVPQNLSASRPQDRQFILSSKKLLLSDSGFYLCAWTSGFTCNEQFFGPGTRLTVL.

This clonotype was seen only a few times. The chain is built from TRBV13 and TRBJ1-1; D not resolved. CDR3 length: 13 amino acids. Trimming stripped 5 bases from V and 2 bases from J, with 9 bases between. Germline assignment: CDR1 PRHDT and CDR2 FYEKMQ (reference sequence). This chain's CDR3 is CASSRISNTEAFF. In DNA form, the CDR3 reads TGTGCCAGCAGCAGGATAAGTAACACTGAAGCTTTCTTT.

This clonotype was observed a few times. The CDR3 sequence: CASSPGTAPYEQYF. CDR3 nucleotides: TGTGCCAGCTCACCAGGGACTGCCCCCTACGAGCAGTACTTC. The V gene is TRBV18, the J gene TRBJ2-7; possibly TRBD2 for D (6 bases). The V end lost 2 bases, the J end lost 2 bases, and 10 bases lay between the germline ends. The CDR3 spans 14 residues. Germline CDR1 KGHSH, CDR2 LQKENI.

This clonotype showed up just a few times. CDR3 in amino acids: CASSRSLGTLQETQYF. In DNA, the CDR3 is TGTGCCAGCTCACGATCACTGGGGACCCTACAAGAGACCCAGTACTTC. V usage is TRBV18 and J usage is TRBJ2-5, with D perhaps TRBD1 or TRBD2 (5 bases each). Trimming removed 4 bases from V and 2 bases from J, with 17 bases in between. The CDR3 runs 16 residues. Germline CDR1 KGHSH, CDR2 LQKENI.

This clonotype was counted ten times or more. The rearrangement joins TRBV12-3 or TRBV12-4 to TRBJ2-5; D uncertain. The CDR3 spans 13 residues. Trimming removed 3 bases from V and 1 base from J, with 6 bases in between. CDR3 coding DNA: TGTGCCAGCAGTTTTCGAATCCAAGAGACCCAGTACTTC. Protein product: CASSFRIQETQYF.

This clonotype came up many times. The V call is TRBV20-1, the J call TRBJ1-3; unclear D gene. CDR3 length equals 14 residues. Germline CDR1 DFQATT, CDR2 SNEGSKA (reference sequence). With 0 bases removed from V and 1 base from J, the gap between germline ends came to 7 bases. The CDR3 loop is CSARDFSSGNTIYF. CDR3 sequence (DNA): TGCAGTGCTAGAGATTTCTCTTCTGGAAACACCATATATTTT.

Ten or more counts support this clonotype. The chain links TRBV6-6 to TRBJ1-4, with D maybe TRBD1 (5 bases). Per the germline V gene, CDR1 is MNHNY and CDR2 is SVGAGI (reference sequence). Trimming cost V 8 bases and J 8 bases, with 15 bases left between them. The CDR3 is 13 residues long. The DNA of the CDR3 is TGTGCCAGCTATTGGTCAGGGCGCGAAAAACTGTTTTTT. This translates into CASYWSGREKLFF.

V usage is TRBV4-2 and J usage is TRBJ1-1; D is uncertain. Looked up from germline, CDR1 is LGHNA and CDR2 is YNFKEQ. The CDR3 runs 14 residues. Trimming removed 1 base at V and 1 base at J, with 7 bases between. The CDR3 is CASSQGIQNTEAFF. The DNA of the CDR3 is TGTGCCAGCAGCCAAGGGATTCAGAACACTGAAGCTTTCTTT.

As concerns this clonotype: A junction boundary mismatches the germline segment, possibly from a read error. The chain uses TRBV7-7 and TRBJ1-1; the D is unclear. Germline lookup yields CDR1 SSHAT and CDR2 FNYEAQ (reference sequence). This CDR3 is 13 amino acids long. The CDR3 DNA sequence: TGTGCTAGCAGCTTAGTAATGGGCACTGAAGCTTTCTTT. It encodes CASSLVMGTEAFF.

This clonotype was observed a few times. The V gene is TRBV15, the J gene TRBJ2-7, with 7 nucleotides matching TRBD2. CDR1 LNHNV and CDR2 YYDKDF come from the germline V gene (reference sequence). The CDR3 covers 19 residues. The V segment lost 7 bases and the J segment 2 bases; nucleotides outside the gene matches: 23. CDR3 coding DNA: TGTGCCACCACCAAGAGGGGAGGGTGGGGCGCCGAAAGCGCCTACGAGCAGTACTTC. Its protein is CATTKRGGWGAESAYEQYF. Full variable domain (remainder filled in from reference TRBV15 and TRBJ2-7): DAMVIQNPRYQVTQFGKPVTLSCSQTLNHNVMYWYQQKSSQAPKLLFHYYDKDFNNEADTPDNFQSRRPNTSFCFLDIRSPGLGDTAMYLCATTKRGGWGAESAYEQYFGPGTRLTVT.

This clonotype was seen many times. This chain links TRBV2 with TRBJ2-3; no reliable D call. Germline CDR1 is SNHLY and CDR2 is FYNNEI. Trimming removed 1 base from V and 9 bases from J, with 8 bases in between. This CDR3 has 12 amino acids. The CDR3 region has the DNA TGTGCCAGCAGTGAAGAGTTGACCACGCAGTATTTT. The encoded protein is CASSEELTTQYF.

This clonotype occurred many times. V usage is TRBV30 and J usage is TRBJ1-6, with D possibly TRBD1 on 5 matching bases. Germline V gene data show CDR1 as GTSNPN and CDR2 as SVGIG (reference sequence). This CDR3 comprises 12 residues. Trimming shortened V by 0 bases and J by 12 bases, and 9 bases separated the two germline ends. The CDR3 loop is CAWSVQARPLHF. In nucleotides, the CDR3 is TGTGCCTGGAGTGTACAGGCCCGACCCCTCCACTTT.

This clonotype was found many times. DNA for the CDR3: TGTGCCTGGAGGCGCCGACAGGGGGGAGACTCCTATAATTCACCCCTCCACTTT. Its translation: CAWRRRQGGDSYNSPLHF. The V call is TRBV30, the J call TRBJ1-6; 9 nucleotides match TRBD1. CDR1 GTSNPN and CDR2 SVGIG come from the germline V gene (reference sequence). This CDR3 contains 18 residues. V shed 3 bases and J 0 bases; nucleotides not matched to a gene: 9.

This clonotype showed up many times. The rearrangement links TRBV7-9 to TRBJ2-5; TRBD2 is a possible D gene (6 bases). CDR3 length: 17 residues. The V gene's germline CDR1 is SEHNR and CDR2 FQNEAQ (reference sequence). V gave up 3 bases and J gave up 5 bases, with 22 bases separating them. CDR3 coding DNA: TGTGCCAGCAGCTTTCTGAAGGGACTTCGTGCAGGGGAGACCCAGTACTTC. It yields the protein CASSFLKGLRAGETQYF.

The table lists this clonotype with a few counts. This chain joins TRBV30 and TRBJ1-5; D perhaps matches TRBD1 (5 bases). The CDR3 extends over 15 amino acids. Trimming pared 0 bases from V and 7 bases from J, leaving 16 bases between. Germline V gene sequence: CDR1 GTSNPN, CDR2 SVGIG (reference sequence). The CDR3 DNA follows: TGTGCCTGGAGTGTACTTACAGGAATTGGACAGCCCCAGCATTTT. Its translation is CAWSVLTGIGQPQHF.

This clonotype came up many times. The chain uses TRBV5-1 and TRBJ2-3; D is perhaps TRBD1 or TRBD2 (5 bases each). Per germline, CDR1 SGHRS and CDR2 YFSETQ. Trimming took off 4 bases at V and 0 bases at J, with 15 bases between the two ends. The CDR3 contains 16 residues. The CDR3 sequence: CASSPGRRTSTDTQYF. The CDR3 DNA reads as TGCGCCAGCAGCCCGGGACGGAGGACTAGCACAGATACGCAGTATTTT.

J is TRBJ2-7 and V is TRBV11-2; 7 nucleotides align to TRBD1. Germline assignment: CDR1 SGHAT and CDR2 FQNNGV. The junction had 4 bases not matched to a gene; V was cut back by 1 base and J by 10 bases. The CDR3 consists of 12 residues. DNA for the CDR3: TGTGCCAGCAGCTTAGTTCAGGGGGTTCAGTACTTC. It encodes CASSLVQGVQYF.

The J gene is TRBJ2-6, the V gene TRBV6-1, with D perhaps TRBD2 (5 bases). Germline CDR1 MNHNS, CDR2 SASEGT. Between the trimmed V and J ends, which lost 7 bases and 0 bases, there was a span of 13 bases. The CDR3 runs 16 residues. In DNA form, the CDR3 reads TGTGCCAGCAACGACGGAGGCCGCTCTGGGGCCAACGTCCTGACTTTC. This gives the protein CASNDGGRSGANVLTF.

In DNA form, the CDR3 reads TGCAGTGCTGAGAACACCGGGGAGCTGTTTTTT. Its translation: CSAENTGELFF. The chain links TRBV20-1 to TRBJ2-2; D is unresolved. CDR3 length: 11 residues. V was trimmed by 5 bases and J by 1 base, leaving 2 bases between them. Germline CDR1 DFQATT, CDR2 SNEGSKA (reference sequence).